This T cell receptor (beta chain) is drawn from a study of beta chain features in type 1 diabetes (dated by TCRdb to 2016 to 2019). Notes on the research overall: Patients and healthy donors did not differ in mean age, gender distribution, total cell number or subset yield. Regulatory and stem cell-like memory subsets were obtained from only 8 patients and roughly eight healthy donors, while naive and central memory subsets were obtained from all 30 or so donors. In the study, TCRB repertoires of sorted circulating CD4+ T cell subsets from recently diagnosed type 1 diabetes patients were compared with those of matched healthy donors. A total of roughly 98,000,000 sorted cells were examined across all samples, and a strong correlation was observed between cell number per subset and RNA yield.

The entire isolated RNA was reverse transcribed using the High Capacity cDNA Reverse Transcription Kit, and thus expressed TCRB transcripts were sequenced. Naive, central memory and regulatory T cell samples underwent deep immunoSEQ sequencing, averaging approximately 3.5 million total reads per sample. Sorted cells were lysed in RLT buffer and RNA was extracted with DNase-treated RNeasy Micro or Mini kits, depending on cell number. To prevent cross-contamination, every cell subset was processed on its own, while patient and healthy donor samples were processed together. TCRB sequences were amplified from cDNA with the immunoSEQ multiplex PCR, producing 87-bp fragments spanning the CDR3 region. Amplicons were sequenced on the Illumina HiSeq platform. On the study's bioinformatics: Synthetic template baselines were used to correct PCR bias computationally, reads within Hamming distance 2 were collapsed, and singletons that could not be merged were discarded. Reads were aligned against IMGT to assign V, D and J genes, CDR3 length and insertions or deletions at six rearrangement sites. Clonotype counts were normalized to sorted cell number within each subset before computing true diversity and Gini coefficients with the tcR R package. The overlap coefficient, calculated on TCRB nucleotide sequences, was used to measure repertoire sharing. TCRdb obtained this table from immuneACCESS and retained in-frame rearrangements with V and J assigned. These tables miss some clones; where compared with another copy, unresolved V genes account for less than half of the shortfall, and the remainder is unexplained. V and J calls and clone size are as listed in that table; D and trimming were resolved from the DNA. For this sample there are over 300,000 clones; under 8.5% appear just once. Approximately 0.44% of the sample goes to the ten largest clones.

This clone showed up just a few times. This clone's antigen is unknown. Per-base quality was not reported, and no clone a single base away is much larger than it. Trimming leaves V shorter by 3 bases and J shorter by 0 bases, with the junction holding 2 bases beyond the gene matches. The CDR3 holds 15 amino acids from the cysteine to the phenylalanine. CDR3 DNA is the only sequence kept; it has 45 bases, read in frame from the first base. Per the germline V gene (reference sequence), LNHNV is the CDR1 and YYDKDF is the CDR2. A single peripheral blood draw of around 0.11 L on average was collected from each donor into heparinised tubes. Using a panel that included CD45RO, CCR7, CD25, CD127, CD95 and CD27, naive, central memory, regulatory and stem cell-like memory CD4+ T cells were sorted on a BD FACSAria II. A purity above 95% was achieved for all sorted populations. Right away, PBMCs were isolated by Lymphoprep density gradient centrifugation and were stained directly, with no culture step. So that batch effects would be minimized, each experiment stained and sorted samples in pairs, pairing one healthy donor with one patient.

What the work shows at the level of the full study, not this receptor alone: Type 1 diabetes patients showed a moderate but significant shortening of TCRB CDR3 length in all four CD4+ subsets. Because cDNA rather than genomic DNA was sequenced, highly expressing activated cells could have been over-represented, although no difference in activation and CD3 levels was found between groups. Because the HLA sub-analyses included only small numbers of individuals, any influence of HLA type on TCRB rearrangement was left unresolved. Naive, central memory and regulatory TCRB repertoires appeared to be more similar among patients than among healthy donors. At VDJ recombination sites, patients with type 1 diabetes made fewer insertions and deleted more nucleotides, a pattern implying thymic rearrangement abnormalities. PCR might favor shorter templates, but patient and control samples were amplified and corrected together, so any skew would affect both groups equally.

The chain joins TRBV15 to TRBJ1-3, with 7 junctional bases fitting TRBD1. The TCR comes from a woman aged 18-29 years in good health. Sequences were obtained from central memory CD4+ T cells from blood. The DNA sequence is as follows: TGTGCCACCAGCAGGGACAGGAGCTCTGGAAACACCATATATTTT. It specifies CATSRDRSSGNTIYF.